This T cell receptor beta chain was obtained from a study of blood T cell repertoires in COVID-19. The CDR3 loop spans 14 amino acids. Trimming removed 3 bases at V and 8 bases at J, with 16 bases between. CDR1 GTSNPN and CDR2 SVGIG come from the germline V gene (reference sequence). The method was immunoSEQ multiplex PCR; TCRdb's version includes in-frame clones alone and lacks a portion of them. The sample lists 200,000 to 300,000 clones, about 83% occurring once. The chain employs TRBV30 and TRBJ1-4; D gene uncertain. Specimen: peripheral blood. The TCR originated in a woman in her 40s who had recovered from COVID-19. The CDR3: CAWSTGLLGEKLFF. DNA for the CDR3: TGTGCCTGGAGCACCGGACTCCTTGGAGAAAAACTGTTTTTT.